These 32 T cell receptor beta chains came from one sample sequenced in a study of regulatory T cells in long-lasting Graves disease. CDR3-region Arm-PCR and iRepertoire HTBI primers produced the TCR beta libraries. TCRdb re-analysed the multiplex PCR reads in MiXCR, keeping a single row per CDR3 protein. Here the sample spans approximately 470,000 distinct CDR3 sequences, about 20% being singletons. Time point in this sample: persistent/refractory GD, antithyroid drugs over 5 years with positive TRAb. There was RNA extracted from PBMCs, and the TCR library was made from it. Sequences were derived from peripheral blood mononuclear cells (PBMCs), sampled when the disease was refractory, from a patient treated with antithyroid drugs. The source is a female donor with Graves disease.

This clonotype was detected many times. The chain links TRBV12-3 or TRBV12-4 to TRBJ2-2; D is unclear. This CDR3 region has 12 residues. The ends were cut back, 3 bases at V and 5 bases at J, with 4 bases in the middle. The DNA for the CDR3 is TGTGCCAGCAGTTTCGAAACCGGGGAGCTGTTTTTT. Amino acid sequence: CASSFETGELFF.

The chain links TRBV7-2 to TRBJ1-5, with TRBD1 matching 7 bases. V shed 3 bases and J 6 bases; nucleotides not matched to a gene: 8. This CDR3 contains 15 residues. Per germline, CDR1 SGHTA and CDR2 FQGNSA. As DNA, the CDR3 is TGTGCCAGCAGCTTCTTCCCAGGGGGTAGTCAGCCCCAGCATTTT. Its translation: CASSFFPGGSQPQHF. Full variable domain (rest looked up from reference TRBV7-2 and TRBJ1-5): GAGVSQSPSNKVTEKGKDVELRCDPISGHTALYWYRQSLGQGLEFLIYFQGNSAPDKSGLPSDRFSAERTGGSVSTLTIQRTQQEDSAVYLCASSFFPGGSQPQHFGDGTRLSIL.

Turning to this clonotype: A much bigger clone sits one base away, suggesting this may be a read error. The CDR3 loop is CASSRAGLEEQYF. The CDR3 coding sequence is TGCGCCAGCAGCCGAGCAGGGTTGGAAGAGCAGTACTTC. The genes are TRBV10-2 and TRBJ2-7; D might be TRBD1 (5 bases). CDR3 length equals 13 residues. Germline values: CDR1 WSHSY, CDR2 SAAADI. Trimming stripped 6 bases from V and 7 bases from J, with 16 bases between.

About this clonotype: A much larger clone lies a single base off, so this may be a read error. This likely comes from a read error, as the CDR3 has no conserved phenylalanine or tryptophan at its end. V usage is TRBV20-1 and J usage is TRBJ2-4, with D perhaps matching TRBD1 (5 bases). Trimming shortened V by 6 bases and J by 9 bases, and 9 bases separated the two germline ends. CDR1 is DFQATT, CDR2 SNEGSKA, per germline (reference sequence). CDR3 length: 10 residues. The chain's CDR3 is CSAQGSIQYL. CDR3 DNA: TGCAGTGCCCAGGGAAGCATTCAGTACCTC.

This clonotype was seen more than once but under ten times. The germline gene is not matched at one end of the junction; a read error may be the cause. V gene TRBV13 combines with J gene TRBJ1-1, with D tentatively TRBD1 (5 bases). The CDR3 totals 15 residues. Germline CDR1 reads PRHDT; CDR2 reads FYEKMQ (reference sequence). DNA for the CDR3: TGTGCCTGCAGCTCCCGGACACTAGCGAACACTGAAGCTTTCTTT. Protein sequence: CACSSRTLANTEAFF.

The CDR3 nucleotides are TGTGCCAGCAATAGAGGACTAGCGCGAAAAGGGACAGATACGCAGTATTTT. Translation gives CASNRGLARKGTDTQYF. V is TRBV28 and J is TRBJ2-3; 9 bases line up with TRBD2. Losses at the gene ends were 7 bases for V and 3 bases for J; bases not matched to a gene: 14. This CDR3 is built from 17 residues. Germline assignment: CDR1 MDHEN and CDR2 SYDVKM.

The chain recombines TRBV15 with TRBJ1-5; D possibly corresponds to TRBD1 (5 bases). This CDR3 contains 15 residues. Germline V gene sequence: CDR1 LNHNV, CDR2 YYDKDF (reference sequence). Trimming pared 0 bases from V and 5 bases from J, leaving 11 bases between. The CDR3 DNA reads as TGTGCCACCAGCAGAGATCACGGAGGGGATCAGCCCCAGCATTTT. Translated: CATSRDHGGDQPQHF.

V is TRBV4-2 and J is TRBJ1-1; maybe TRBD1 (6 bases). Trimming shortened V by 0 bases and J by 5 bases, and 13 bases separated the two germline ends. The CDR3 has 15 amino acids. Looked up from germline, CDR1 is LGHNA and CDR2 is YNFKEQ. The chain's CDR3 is CASSQDAQGRTEAFF. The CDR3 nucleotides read TGTGCCAGCAGCCAAGATGCCCAGGGGAGAACTGAAGCTTTCTTT.

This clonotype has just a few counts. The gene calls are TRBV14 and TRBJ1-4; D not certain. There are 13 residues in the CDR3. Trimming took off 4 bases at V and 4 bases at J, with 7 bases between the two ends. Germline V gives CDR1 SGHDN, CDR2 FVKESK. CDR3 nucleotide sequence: TGTGCCAGCAGCCGGGCCCTTAATGAAAAACTGTTTTTT. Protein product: CASSRALNEKLFF.

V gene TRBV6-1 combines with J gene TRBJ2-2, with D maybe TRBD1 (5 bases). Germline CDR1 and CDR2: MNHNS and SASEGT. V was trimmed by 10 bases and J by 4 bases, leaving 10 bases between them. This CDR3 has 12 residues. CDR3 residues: CAISGLTGELFF. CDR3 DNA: TGTGCCATCTCAGGGCTCACCGGGGAGCTGTTTTTT.

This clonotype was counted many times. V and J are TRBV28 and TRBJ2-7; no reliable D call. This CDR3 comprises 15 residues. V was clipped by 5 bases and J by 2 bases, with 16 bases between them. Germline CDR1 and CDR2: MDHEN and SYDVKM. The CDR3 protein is CASSLPMTATYEQYF. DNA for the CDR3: TGTGCCAGCAGTCTACCGATGACGGCTACCTACGAGCAGTACTTC.

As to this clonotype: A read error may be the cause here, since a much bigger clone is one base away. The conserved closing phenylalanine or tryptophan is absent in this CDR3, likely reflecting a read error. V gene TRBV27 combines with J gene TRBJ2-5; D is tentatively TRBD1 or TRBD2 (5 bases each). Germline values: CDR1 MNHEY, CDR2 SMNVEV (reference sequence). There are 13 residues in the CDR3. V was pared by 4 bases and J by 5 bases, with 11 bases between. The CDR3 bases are TGTGCCAGCAGTTCGGGGCTTTGGGAGACCCAGTACTCC. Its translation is CASSSGLWETQYS.

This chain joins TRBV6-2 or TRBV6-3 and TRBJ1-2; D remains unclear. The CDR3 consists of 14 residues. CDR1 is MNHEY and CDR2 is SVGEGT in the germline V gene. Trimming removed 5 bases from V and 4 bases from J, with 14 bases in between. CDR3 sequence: CASSEGPASYGYTF. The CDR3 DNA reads TGTGCCAGCAGTGAAGGGCCAGCCTCCTATGGCTACACCTTC.

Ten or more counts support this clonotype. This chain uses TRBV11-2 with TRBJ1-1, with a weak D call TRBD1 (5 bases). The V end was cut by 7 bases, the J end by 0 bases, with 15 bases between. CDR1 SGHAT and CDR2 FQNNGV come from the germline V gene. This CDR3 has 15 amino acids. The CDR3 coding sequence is TGTGCCAGCACCTCGCCGGGGCGGATGAACACTGAAGCTTTCTTT. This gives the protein CASTSPGRMNTEAFF.

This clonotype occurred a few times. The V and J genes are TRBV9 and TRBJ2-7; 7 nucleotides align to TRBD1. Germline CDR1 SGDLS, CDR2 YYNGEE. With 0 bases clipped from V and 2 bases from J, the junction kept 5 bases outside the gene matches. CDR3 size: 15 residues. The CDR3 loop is CASSVGPGQTYEQYF. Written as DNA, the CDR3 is TGTGCCAGCAGCGTAGGACCGGGACAGACCTACGAGCAGTACTTC.

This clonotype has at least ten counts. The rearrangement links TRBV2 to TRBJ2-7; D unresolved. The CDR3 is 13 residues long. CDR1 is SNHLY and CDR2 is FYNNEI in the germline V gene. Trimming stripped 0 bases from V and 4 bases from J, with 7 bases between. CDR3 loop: CASSEAGDYEQYF. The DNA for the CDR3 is TGTGCCAGCAGTGAAGCAGGTGATTACGAGCAGTACTTC.

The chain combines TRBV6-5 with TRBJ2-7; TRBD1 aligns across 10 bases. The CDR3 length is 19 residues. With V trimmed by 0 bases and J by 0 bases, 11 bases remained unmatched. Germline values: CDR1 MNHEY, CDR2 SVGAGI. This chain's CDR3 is CASSYSGQGSAATSYEQYF. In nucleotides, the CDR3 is TGTGCCAGCAGTTACTCGGGACAGGGGTCGGCCGCAACCTCCTACGAGCAGTACTTC.

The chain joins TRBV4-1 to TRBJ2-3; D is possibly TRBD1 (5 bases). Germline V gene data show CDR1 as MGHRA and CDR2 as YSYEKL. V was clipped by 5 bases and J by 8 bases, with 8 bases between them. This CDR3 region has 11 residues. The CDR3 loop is CASSTQGTQYF. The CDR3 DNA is TGCGCCAGCAGCACCCAGGGTACGCAGTATTTT.

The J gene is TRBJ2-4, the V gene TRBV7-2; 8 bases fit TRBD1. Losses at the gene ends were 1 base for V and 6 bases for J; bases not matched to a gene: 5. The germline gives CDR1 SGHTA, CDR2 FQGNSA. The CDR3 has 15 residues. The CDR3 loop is CASSLGRTGSNIQYF. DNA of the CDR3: TGTGCCAGCAGCTTAGGGAGGACAGGGTCAAACATTCAGTACTTC.

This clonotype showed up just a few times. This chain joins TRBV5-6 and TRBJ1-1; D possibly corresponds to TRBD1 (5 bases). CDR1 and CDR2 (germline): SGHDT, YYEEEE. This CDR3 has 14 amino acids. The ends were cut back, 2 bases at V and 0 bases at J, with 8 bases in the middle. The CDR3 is CASSLTRVNTEAFF. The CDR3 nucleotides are TGTGCCAGCAGCTTAACCAGGGTGAACACTGAAGCTTTCTTT.

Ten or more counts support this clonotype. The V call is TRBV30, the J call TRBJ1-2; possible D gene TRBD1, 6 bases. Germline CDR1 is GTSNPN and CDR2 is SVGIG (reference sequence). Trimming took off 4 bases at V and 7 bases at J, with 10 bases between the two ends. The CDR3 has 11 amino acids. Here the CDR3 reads CAWKEGGGYTF. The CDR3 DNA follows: TGTGCCTGGAAGGAAGGGGGTGGCTACACCTTC.

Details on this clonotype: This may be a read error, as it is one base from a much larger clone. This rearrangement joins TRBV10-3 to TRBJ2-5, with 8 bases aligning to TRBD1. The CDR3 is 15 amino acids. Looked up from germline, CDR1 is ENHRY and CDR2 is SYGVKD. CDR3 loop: CAIREDRDPQGTQYF. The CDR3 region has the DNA TGTGCCATCAGAGAGGACAGGGATCCCCAAGGGACCCAGTACTTC.

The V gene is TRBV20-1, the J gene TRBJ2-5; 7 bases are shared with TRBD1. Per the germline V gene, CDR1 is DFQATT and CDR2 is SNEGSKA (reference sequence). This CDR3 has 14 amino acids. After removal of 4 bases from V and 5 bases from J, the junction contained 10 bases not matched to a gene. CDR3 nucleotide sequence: TGCAGTGCTACGCCGGGACAGAGCTTGGAGACCCAGTACTTC. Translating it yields CSATPGQSLETQYF.

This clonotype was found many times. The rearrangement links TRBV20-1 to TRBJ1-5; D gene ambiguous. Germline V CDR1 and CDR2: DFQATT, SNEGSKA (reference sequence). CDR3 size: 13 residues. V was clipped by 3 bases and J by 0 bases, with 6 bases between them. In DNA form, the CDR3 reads TGCAGTGCTAGGACAAATAGCAATCAGCCCCAGCATTTT. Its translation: CSARTNSNQPQHF.

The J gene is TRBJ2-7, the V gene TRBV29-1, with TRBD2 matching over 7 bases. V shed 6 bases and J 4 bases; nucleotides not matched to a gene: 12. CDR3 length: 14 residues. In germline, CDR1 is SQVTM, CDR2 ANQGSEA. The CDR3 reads CSVLALGTTYEQYF. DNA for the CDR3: TGCAGCGTACTAGCCTTAGGGACTACATACGAGCAGTACTTC.

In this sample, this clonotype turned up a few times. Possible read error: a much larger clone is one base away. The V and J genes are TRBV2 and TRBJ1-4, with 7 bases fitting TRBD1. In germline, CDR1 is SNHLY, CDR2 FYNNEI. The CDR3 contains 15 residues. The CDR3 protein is CAGRETGASREKLFF. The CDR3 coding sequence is TGTGCCGGCAGGGAAACAGGGGCCTCAAGGGAAAAACTGTTTTTT. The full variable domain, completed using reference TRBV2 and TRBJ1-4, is EPEVTQTPSHQVTQMGQEVILRCVPISNHLYFYWYRQILGQKVEFLVSFYNNEISEKSEIFDDQFSVERPDGSNFTLKIRSTKLEDSAMYFCAGRETGASREKLFFGSGTQLSVL.

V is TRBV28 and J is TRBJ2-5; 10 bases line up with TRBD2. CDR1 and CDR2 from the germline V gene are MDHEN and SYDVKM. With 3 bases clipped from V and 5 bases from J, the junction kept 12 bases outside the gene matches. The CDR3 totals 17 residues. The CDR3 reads CASSLLLASGSPETQYF. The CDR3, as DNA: TGTGCCAGCAGTTTGTTATTGGCTAGCGGGAGCCCTGAGACCCAGTACTTC.

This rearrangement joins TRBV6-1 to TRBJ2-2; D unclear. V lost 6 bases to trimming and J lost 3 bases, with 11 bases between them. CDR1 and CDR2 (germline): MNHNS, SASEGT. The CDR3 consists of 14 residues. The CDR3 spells CASRAEKYTGELFF. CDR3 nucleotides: TGTGCCAGCAGAGCAGAGAAGTACACCGGGGAGCTGTTTTTT.

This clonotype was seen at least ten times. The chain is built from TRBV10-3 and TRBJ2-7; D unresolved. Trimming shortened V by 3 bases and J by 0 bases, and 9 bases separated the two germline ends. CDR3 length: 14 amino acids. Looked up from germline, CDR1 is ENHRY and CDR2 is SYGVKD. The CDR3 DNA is TGTGCCATCAGTGACGGCGGTGCCTCCTACGAGCAGTACTTC. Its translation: CAISDGGASYEQYF.

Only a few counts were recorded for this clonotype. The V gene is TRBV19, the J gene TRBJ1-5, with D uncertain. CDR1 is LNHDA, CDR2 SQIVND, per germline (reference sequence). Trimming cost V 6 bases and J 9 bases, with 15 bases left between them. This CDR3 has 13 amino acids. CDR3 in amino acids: CASSDPAGRPQHF. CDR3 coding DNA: TGTGCCAGTAGCGATCCCGCCGGACGGCCCCAGCATTTT.

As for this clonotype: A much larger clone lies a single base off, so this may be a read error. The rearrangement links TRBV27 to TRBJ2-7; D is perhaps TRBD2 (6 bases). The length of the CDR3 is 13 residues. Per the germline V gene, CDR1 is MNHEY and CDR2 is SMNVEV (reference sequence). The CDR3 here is CACRVAWGDEQYF. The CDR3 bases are TGTGCCTGCAGGGTAGCGTGGGGGGACGAGCAGTACTTC.

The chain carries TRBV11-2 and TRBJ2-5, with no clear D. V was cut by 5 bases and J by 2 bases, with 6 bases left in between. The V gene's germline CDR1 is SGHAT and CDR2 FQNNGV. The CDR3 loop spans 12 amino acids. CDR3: CASSARQETQYF. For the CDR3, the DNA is TGTGCCAGCAGCGCCCGTCAAGAGACCCAGTACTTC.